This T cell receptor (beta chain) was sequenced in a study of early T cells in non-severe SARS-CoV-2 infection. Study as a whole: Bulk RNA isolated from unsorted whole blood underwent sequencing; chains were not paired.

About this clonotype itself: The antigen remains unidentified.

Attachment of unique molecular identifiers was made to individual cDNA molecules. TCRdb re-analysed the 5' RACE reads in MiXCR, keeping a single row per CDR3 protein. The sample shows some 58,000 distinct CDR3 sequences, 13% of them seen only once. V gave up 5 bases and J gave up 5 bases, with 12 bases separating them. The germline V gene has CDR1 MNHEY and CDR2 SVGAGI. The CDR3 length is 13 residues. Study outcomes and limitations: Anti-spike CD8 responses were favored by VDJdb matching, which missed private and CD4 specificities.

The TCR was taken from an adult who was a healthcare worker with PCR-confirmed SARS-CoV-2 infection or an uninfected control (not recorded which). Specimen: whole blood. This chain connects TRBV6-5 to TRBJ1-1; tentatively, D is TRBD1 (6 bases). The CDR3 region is CASSDYRVTEAFF. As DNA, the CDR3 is TGTGCCAGCAGTGATTACAGGGTAACTGAAGCTTTCTTT.